Listed here are 18 T cell receptor beta chains from one sample, sequenced in a study of cytomegalovirus exposure and HLA in healthy donors. The PCR employed 60 Vbeta primers together with 13 Jbeta primers. The repertoire was sequenced with immunoSEQ multiplex PCR; TCRdb's copy has only in-frame clones and lacks some. The repertoire holds about 120,000 clones, with nearly 80% as singletons. Sequenced input: PBMCs. The receptors here all came from a woman aged 40 to 50 in good health and CMV-seronegative.

The V gene is TRBV5-5, the J gene TRBJ1-2; D might be TRBD1 (6 bases). From germline, CDR1 is SGHKS and CDR2 YYEKEE (reference sequence). The CDR3 spans 15 residues. V was shortened by 1 base and J by 2 bases, with 12 bases between the two germline ends. In DNA form, the CDR3 reads TGTGCCAGCAGCTTGTCCTCAGGGACAAACTATGGCTACACCTTC. Amino acids: CASSLSSGTNYGYTF.

The chain recombines TRBV28 with TRBJ2-2; possibly TRBD1 for D (6 bases). The germline V gene has CDR1 MDHEN and CDR2 SYDVKM. There are 16 residues in the CDR3. V lost 6 bases to trimming and J lost 2 bases, with 16 bases between them. Here the CDR3 reads CASRPEGVLNTGELFF. The DNA of the CDR3 is TGTGCCAGCAGACCCGAGGGGGTCCTTAACACCGGGGAGCTGTTTTTT.

The chain is built from TRBV7-6 and TRBJ1-1; a possible D gene is TRBD1 (5 bases). There are 14 residues in the CDR3. Germline-derived CDR1 and CDR2 are SGHVS and FNYEAQ. V lost 1 base and J 1 base, leaving 7 bases between the germline ends. This CDR3 is CASSLVGGNTEAFF. The CDR3, as DNA: TGTGCCAGCAGCTTAGTCGGGGGGAACACTGAAGCTTTCTTT.

The chain links TRBV28 to TRBJ1-1, with 8 positions matching TRBD1. Germline V gene data show CDR1 as MDHEN and CDR2 as SYDVKM. V dropped 5 bases and J dropped 0; count of bases not matched to a gene: 11. This CDR3 is 17 amino acids long. The CDR3 is CASSNPGGLGLNTEAFF. The CDR3 nucleotides read TGTGCCAGCAGTAACCCAGGGGGCCTGGGATTGAACACTGAAGCTTTCTTT.

The rearrangement links TRBV7-8 to TRBJ1-5, with D tentatively TRBD1 (6 bases). The ends were cut back, 1 base at V and 6 bases at J, with 13 bases in the middle. This CDR3 has 15 residues. Germline CDR1 reads SGHVS; CDR2 reads FQNEAQ. The CDR3 reads CASSLGRQGSQPQHF. The CDR3 region has the DNA TGTGCCAGCAGCTTAGGACGGCAGGGGAGTCAGCCCCAGCATTTT.

This sequence joins TRBV5-6 and TRBJ2-1; 9 nucleotides line up with TRBD2. Germline assignment: CDR1 SGHDT and CDR2 YYEEEE. The CDR3 spans 15 residues. V lost 3 bases and J lost 4; bases outside the gene matches: 5. CDR3 region: CASSSSAGGYNEQFF. CDR3 bases: TGTGCCAGCAGCTCGTCCGCGGGAGGGTACAATGAGCAGTTCTTC.

There are a few counts of this clone. This sequence joins TRBV21-1 and TRBJ1-5; the D call in the table, TRBD1, was not verified against the DNA. TRBV21-1 is annotated as a pseudogene. This CDR3 contains 13 residues. The chain's CDR3 is CASSRQVDQPQHF. The CDR3, as DNA: TGTGCCAGCAGTAGACAGGTCGATCAGCCCCAGCATTTT.

V gene TRBV19 combines with J gene TRBJ1-5; a possible D gene is TRBD1 (6 bases). V was clipped by 5 bases and J by 2 bases, with 28 bases between them. CDR3 length: 20 amino acids. The germline V gene has CDR1 LNHDA and CDR2 SQIVND (reference sequence). CDR3 protein: CASSPTGPGGAVGGNQPQHF. CDR3 DNA sequence: TGTGCCAGTAGTCCCACCGGTCCCGGGGGGGCTGTGGGGGGCAATCAGCCCCAGCATTTT.

This clone was detected only a few times. The chain is built from TRBV7-8 and TRBJ1-1; D not certain. Germline V gene data show CDR1 as SGHVS and CDR2 as FQNEAQ. V lost 7 bases to trimming and J lost 1 base, with 13 bases between them. This CDR3 contains 14 residues. CDR3 residues: CASIPGLSNTEAFF. CDR3 DNA: TGTGCCAGCATCCCCGGACTGTCGAACACTGAAGCTTTCTTT.

This clone was detected a few times. This sample includes further DNA sequences coding for the same CDR3. V gene TRBV7-9 combines with J gene TRBJ1-2, with 7 bases fitting TRBD1. V lost 3 bases to trimming and J lost 2 bases; unmatched junction nucleotides: 3. CDR3 length: 14 residues. Per germline, CDR1 SEHNR and CDR2 FQNEAQ (reference sequence). CDR3 residues: CASSLSTGNYGYTF. CDR3 DNA sequence: TGTGCCAGCAGCTTGTCGACAGGGAACTATGGCTACACCTTC. Drawing the rest from reference TRBV7-9 and TRBJ1-2, the complete variable domain is DTGVSQNPRHKITKRGQNVTFRCDPISEHNRLYWYRQTLGQGPEFLTYFQNEAQLEKSRLLSDRFSAERPKGSFSTLEIQRTEQGDSAMYLCASSLSTGNYGYTFGSGTRLTVV.

This clone came up a few times. A junction boundary mismatches the germline segment, possibly from a read error. The V call is TRBV2, the J call TRBJ1-2; D gene uncertain. CDR3 size: 13 residues. The germline gives CDR1 SNHLY, CDR2 FYNNEI. Here the CDR3 DNA reads TGTGCCAGCAGGGAAGACGGGAACTATGGCTACACCTTC. Its translation: CASREDGNYGYTF. Full variable domain (rest looked up from reference TRBV2 and TRBJ1-2): EPEVTQTPSHQVTQMGQEVILRCVPISNHLYFYWYRQILGQKVEFLVSFYNNEISEKSEIFDDQFSVERPDGSNFTLKIRSTKLEDSAMYFCASREDGNYGYTFGSGTRLTVV.

The CDR3 bases are TGTGCCAGCAAGGGGGCATTTACTGGAAACACCATATATTTT. Its protein is CASKGAFTGNTIYF. V is TRBV19 and J is TRBJ1-3; the match to TRBD1 covers 7 bases. The length of the CDR3 is 14 residues. The germline gives CDR1 LNHDA, CDR2 SQIVND (reference sequence). J was trimmed by 2 bases and V by 9 bases; bases with no gene match: 7.

The V call is TRBV20-1, the J call TRBJ2-7, with 7 bases lining up with TRBD2. With 6 bases clipped from V and 7 bases from J, the junction kept 6 bases outside the gene matches. The CDR3 is made up of 11 amino acids. Germline V gene lookup returns CDR1 DFQATT and CDR2 SNEGSKA (reference sequence). The chain's CDR3 is CSAGDYKEQYF. CDR3 sequence (DNA): TGCAGTGCCGGGGACTATAAAGAGCAGTACTTC.

This clone turned up a few times. V usage is TRBV28 and J usage is TRBJ2-3; no definite D call. V was shortened by 10 bases and J by 0 bases, with 11 bases between the two germline ends. The CDR3 is 13 amino acids. The germline CDR1 and CDR2 sequences are MDHEN and SYDVKM. Written as DNA, the CDR3 is TGTGCCAACCCAGCGTTTAGCACAGATACGCAGTATTTT. Protein sequence: CANPAFSTDTQYF.

This clone was recorded a few times. This chain joins TRBV5-4 and TRBJ1-3, with D possibly being TRBD1 (6 bases). The CDR3 runs to 15 residues. Germline V CDR1 and CDR2: SGHNT, YYREEE (reference sequence). The V end lost 3 bases, the J end lost 11 bases, and 21 bases lay between the germline ends. The CDR3 spells CASSSGGQRRGSIYF. DNA of the CDR3: TGTGCCAGCAGCTCGGGCGGACAGAGACGAGGCTCCATATATTTT.

The V call is TRBV10-1, the J call TRBJ2-4, with 9 bases that match TRBD1. V lost 3 bases, J lost 7 bases, and 7 bases stayed unmatched. Per the germline V gene, CDR1 is WNHNN and CDR2 is SYGVQD (reference sequence). The CDR3 is made up of 15 amino acids. CDR3: CASSDPGTGSNIQYF. CDR3 sequence (DNA): TGCGCCAGCAGTGACCCGGGGACAGGGTCGAACATTCAGTACTTC.

This clone has just one count. DNA of the CDR3: TGTGCCAGCACCGTCCTAGAACAGGGGGCTCCGTACTTC. This gives the protein CASTVLEQGAPYF. The chain links TRBV2 to TRBJ2-7, with TRBD1 matching 9 bases. The CDR3 runs to 13 residues. Germline loops: CDR1 SNHLY, CDR2 FYNNEI. With 7 bases clipped from V and 12 bases from J, the junction kept 13 bases outside the gene matches.

CDR3 residues: CASTPNTGSVYGYTF. The CDR3 region has the DNA TGTGCCAGCACCCCCAACACAGGATCGGTCTATGGCTACACCTTC. V is TRBV7-2 and J is TRBJ1-2; tentative D call: TRBD1 (5 bases). Per the germline V gene, CDR1 is SGHTA and CDR2 is FQGNSA. Trimming cost V 7 bases and J 4 bases, with 19 bases left between them. This CDR3 spans 15 amino acids.